The 27 T cell receptor beta chains below all came from one sample that was sequenced in a study of neurological immune-mediated disorders. TCRdb independently ran MiXCR on the 5' RACE reads; one entry per CDR3 protein. The repertoire holds fewer than 45,000 distinct CDR3 sequences, with approximately 2.4% as singletons. Material: PBMCs. All receptors derive from a man aged 30 to 45 with multiple sclerosis.

This clonotype was counted ten times or more. V usage is TRBV5-1 and J usage is TRBJ1-2; 9 bases line up with TRBD1. Germline CDR1 reads SGHRS; CDR2 reads YFSETQ. The CDR3 loop spans 13 amino acids. V was pared by 5 bases and J by 8 bases, with 7 bases of the junction left unmatched. The CDR3 DNA reads as TGCGCCAGCAGATACGGACAGGGGCGCGGCTACACCTTC. Amino acids: CASRYGQGRGYTF.

In this sample, this clonotype turned up many times. The chain is built from TRBV5-1 and TRBJ1-4; D remains unclear. The length of the CDR3 is 15 residues. Germline lookup yields CDR1 SGHRS and CDR2 YFSETQ. V was pared by 1 base and J by 0 bases, with 7 bases between. This CDR3 reads CASSLKAATNEKLFF. CDR3 sequence (DNA): TGCGCCAGCAGCTTGAAGGCTGCAACTAATGAAAAACTGTTTTTT.

This clonotype was detected many times. The chain employs TRBV27 and TRBJ1-2; possibly TRBD1 for D (5 bases). Trimming removed 3 bases at V and 4 bases at J, with 15 bases between. This CDR3 contains 15 residues. CDR1 and CDR2 (germline): MNHEY, SMNVEV (reference sequence). CDR3: CASSFLGQAGYGYTF. CDR3 coding DNA: TGTGCCAGCAGTTTCTTGGGGCAGGCGGGCTATGGCTACACCTTC.

There are many counts of this clonotype. This chain uses TRBV24-1 with TRBJ2-2; weak D call: TRBD1 (6 bases). Germline CDR1 is KGHDR and CDR2 is SFDVKD. V shed 5 bases and J shed 5 bases, with 11 bases lying between them. There are 14 residues in the CDR3. In nucleotides, the CDR3 is TGTGCCACCAGTGGGACAGAAGGTACCGGGGAGCTGTTTTTT. This codes for CATSGTEGTGELFF.

This clonotype came up many times. The rearrangement joins TRBV5-1 to TRBJ1-1; a possible D gene is TRBD1 (6 bases). Deletions cut 3 bases from V and 0 bases from J, with 12 bases between. The CDR3 has 15 amino acids. Germline V gives CDR1 SGHRS, CDR2 YFSETQ. In DNA, the CDR3 is TGCGCCAGCAGCTCGGACAGTCCTATGAACACTGAAGCTTTCTTT. Its translation is CASSSDSPMNTEAFF.

This clonotype has ten or more counts. The chain couples TRBV20-1 to TRBJ2-1; no clear D. The CDR3 sequence is 14 residues long. Trimming cost V 2 bases and J 2 bases, with 10 bases left between them. Germline CDR1 DFQATT, CDR2 SNEGSKA (reference sequence). The CDR3 is CSARSQRAYNEQFF. CDR3 DNA: TGCAGTGCTAGATCCCAACGGGCCTACAATGAGCAGTTCTTC.

At least ten counts were recorded for this clonotype. The genes are TRBV29-1 and TRBJ1-1; D not resolved. V was shortened by 4 bases and J by 2 bases, with 17 bases between the two germline ends. The CDR3 loop spans 15 amino acids. Germline CDR1 and CDR2: SQVTM and ANQGSEA. The CDR3 sequence: CSVGGNGGSNTEAFF. CDR3 nucleotide sequence: TGCAGCGTTGGAGGGAACGGAGGGAGTAACACTGAAGCTTTCTTT.

This clonotype has at least ten counts. V is TRBV20-1 and J is TRBJ2-4; no clear D gene. Per the germline V gene, CDR1 is DFQATT and CDR2 is SNEGSKA (reference sequence). The CDR3 length is 14 residues. Trimming removed 3 bases from V and 7 bases from J, with 16 bases in between. The CDR3 DNA follows: TGCAGTGCTAGGCGGATTGGAGAAGGGAACATTCAGTACTTC. Translating gives CSARRIGEGNIQYF.

This clonotype was detected ten times or more. V is TRBV5-7 and J is TRBJ2-5, with unresolved D. TRBV5-7 qualifies as an ORF whose function is uncertain. The V end lost 0 bases, the J end lost 0 bases, and 6 bases lay between the germline ends. This CDR3 comprises 14 residues. The CDR3 sequence: CASSLGLHQETQYF. In DNA, the CDR3 is TGTGCCAGCAGCTTGGGACTGCACCAAGAGACCCAGTACTTC.

This clonotype showed up many times. A much larger clone is a single base away; this may be a read error. The gene calls are TRBV28 and TRBJ1-6; D ambiguous. The CDR3 has 13 residues. Trimming took 3 bases from V and 14 from J, leaving 14 bases between them. CDR1 is MDHEN and CDR2 is SYDVKM in the germline V gene. The CDR3 nucleotides read TGTGCCAGCAGTTTTAAAGGGATCCTCACCCTCCACTTT. It translates to CASSFKGILTLHF.

This clonotype is labeled medium-sized. V and J are TRBV9 and TRBJ2-3; 11 bases align to TRBD2. CDR1 is SGDLS, CDR2 YYNGEE, per germline. The CDR3 length is 18 residues. The J segment lost 3 bases and the V segment lost 0 bases, leaving 9 bases of the junction unmatched. The DNA of the CDR3 is TGTGCCAGCAGCGTAGTTAATCCCCTAGCGGGGGGAACAGATACGCAGTATTTT. As protein: CASSVVNPLAGGTDTQYF.

This clonotype was seen at least ten times. This rearrangement joins TRBV5-1 to TRBJ1-1; D gene ambiguous. Trimming removed 0 bases at V and 1 base at J, with 10 bases between. CDR3 length: 15 amino acids. In germline, CDR1 is SGHRS, CDR2 YFSETQ. The CDR3 loop is CASSLAGRGNTEAFF. The CDR3 DNA follows: TGCGCCAGCAGCTTGGCCGGTAGAGGGAACACTGAAGCTTTCTTT.

Turning to this clonotype: This may stem from a read error, because a much larger clone lies one nucleotide away. The rearrangement links TRBV28 to TRBJ1-5, with 7 bases fitting TRBD1. CDR3 length: 14 amino acids. CDR1 and CDR2 (germline): MDHEN, SYDVKM. This CDR3 is CASLPGQMNQHQHF. For the CDR3, the DNA is TGTGCCAGTCTCCCGGGACAGATGAATCAGCACCAGCATTTT.

This clonotype was seen repeatedly, ten times or more. The chain links TRBV5-1 to TRBJ1-2, with 7 bases matching TRBD1. V was pared by 2 bases and J by 8 bases, with 3 bases of the junction left unmatched. Germline assignment: CDR1 SGHRS and CDR2 YFSETQ. The CDR3 consists of 12 residues. The CDR3 coding sequence is TGCGCCAGCAGCTTTGACAGGGCCGGCTACACCTTC. Its translation: CASSFDRAGYTF.

This clonotype was recorded at least ten times. The chain employs TRBV29-1 and TRBJ1-1; possible D gene TRBD1, 6 bases. The CDR3 contains 15 residues. V was cut by 6 bases and J by 2 bases, with 19 bases left in between. Germline V gives CDR1 SQVTM, CDR2 ANQGSEA. CDR3 nucleotide sequence: TGCAGCGTGACGGACAGCCGCCGATTAAACACTGAAGCTTTCTTT. This encodes CSVTDSRRLNTEAFF.

This clonotype has at least ten counts. This chain uses TRBV10-3 with TRBJ2-1; 8 bases are shared with TRBD2. The CDR3 totals 17 residues. J was trimmed by 7 bases and V by 0 bases; bases with no gene match: 11. Per germline, CDR1 ENHRY and CDR2 SYGVKD. As DNA, the CDR3 is TGTGCCATCAGTGAGTCGATTTCCGGACTAGCTCGAAATGAGCAGTTCTTC. This gives the protein CAISESISGLARNEQFF.

This clonotype was counted at least ten times. V and J are TRBV12-3 or TRBV12-4 and TRBJ2-7; no firm D call. V gave up 1 base and J gave up 6 bases, with 13 bases separating them. The CDR3 totals 14 residues. The CDR3: CASSLEQSGVEQYV. In nucleotides, the CDR3 is TGTGCCAGCAGTTTAGAGCAATCGGGCGTCGAGCAGTACGTC.

Ten or more counts support this clonotype. The chain is built from TRBV5-1 and TRBJ2-7; D gene ambiguous. This CDR3 contains 14 residues. Germline loops: CDR1 SGHRS, CDR2 YFSETQ. The V and J ends lost 0 bases and 3 bases respectively, with 10 bases between them. The CDR3 reads CASSLEGTFYEQYF. In nucleotides, the CDR3 is TGCGCCAGCAGCTTGGAGGGAACCTTCTACGAGCAGTACTTC. The full variable domain, its missing parts supplied by reference TRBV5-1 and TRBJ2-7, is KAGVTQTPRYLIKTRGQQVTLSCSPISGHRSVSWYQQTPGQGLQFLFEYFSETQRNKGNFPGRFSGRQFSNSRSEMNVSTLELGDSALYLCASSLEGTFYEQYFGPGTRLTVT.

This clonotype has a count of ten or more. The V and J genes are TRBV4-2 and TRBJ2-6, with D possibly being TRBD1 (5 bases). CDR3 length: 16 amino acids. The V end was cut by 0 bases, the J end by 0 bases, with 6 bases between. From germline, CDR1 is LGHNA and CDR2 YNFKEQ. The CDR3: CASSQDQGSGANVLTF. The CDR3 nucleotides read TGTGCCAGCAGCCAAGATCAGGGCTCTGGGGCCAACGTCCTGACTTTC.

The sample holds many counts of this clonotype. This chain connects TRBV5-6 to TRBJ1-5; possible D gene TRBD1, 6 bases. CDR1 and CDR2 (germline): SGHDT, YYEEEE. Trimming took off 5 bases at V and 7 bases at J, with 16 bases between the two ends. This CDR3 has 14 amino acids. The CDR3 DNA reads TGTGCCAGCAGTCAACAGGGTGTCATCCAGCCCCAGCATTTT. The encoded protein is CASSQQGVIQPQHF.

The sample holds many counts of this clonotype. The rearrangement uses TRBV7-2 and TRBJ2-7; 8 positions agree with TRBD2. Per germline, CDR1 SGHTA and CDR2 FQGNSA. The CDR3 runs 16 residues. The ends lost 4 bases at V and 0 bases at J; junction bases unmatched: 8. The CDR3 reads CASSWDGGGISYEQYF. CDR3 DNA: TGTGCCAGCAGCTGGGACGGGGGGGGTATCTCCTACGAGCAGTACTTC.

This clonotype was observed many times. This rearrangement joins TRBV7-2 to TRBJ2-3, with 13 bases fitting TRBD2. This CDR3 has 16 residues. CDR1 and CDR2 from the germline V gene are SGHTA and FQGNSA. Unmatched junction bases numbered 2, after V lost 3 bases and J lost 2 bases. The CDR3 DNA reads TGTGCCAGCAGCTTGGGACTAGCGGGATTCACAGATACGCAGTATTTT. Its protein product is CASSLGLAGFTDTQYF.

In this sample, this clonotype turned up many times. V gene TRBV4-2 combines with J gene TRBJ2-3; 11 bases fit TRBD2. The length of the CDR3 is 16 residues. Germline values: CDR1 LGHNA, CDR2 YNFKEQ. J was trimmed by 1 base and V by 4 bases; bases with no gene match: 4. CDR3: CASSLLAGDGTDTQYF. CDR3 coding DNA: TGTGCCAGCAGCCTACTAGCGGGGGACGGCACAGATACGCAGTATTTT.

This clonotype was observed many times. The rearrangement links TRBV25-1 to TRBJ2-7; D remains unclear. The V end lost 2 bases, the J end lost 12 bases, and 11 bases lay between the germline ends. The germline CDR1 and CDR2 sequences are MGHDK and SYGVNS. The CDR3 is 11 residues long. This CDR3 is CASSEGARLYF. For the CDR3, the DNA is TGTGCCAGCAGTGAAGGTGCGAGACTGTACTTC.

This clonotype appeared many times. CDR3 in amino acids: CASSPTSDSTNEKLFF. The CDR3 bases are TGTGCCAGCTCACCAACATCAGACTCAACTAATGAAAAACTGTTTTTT. The chain carries TRBV18 and TRBJ1-4; D not certain. Between the trimmed V and J ends, which lost 2 bases and 0 bases, there was a span of 10 bases. There are 16 residues in the CDR3. From germline, CDR1 is KGHSH and CDR2 LQKENI.

In its sample, this clonotype was seen many times. This chain connects TRBV6-1 to TRBJ2-7; 10 nucleotides agree with TRBD2. With V trimmed by 6 bases and J by 1 base, 6 bases remained unmatched. The CDR3 covers 15 residues. Looked up from germline, CDR1 is MNHNS and CDR2 is SASEGT. The CDR3: CASSISGGASYEQYF. CDR3 in DNA: TGTGCCAGCAGCATCAGCGGGGGGGCGTCCTACGAGCAGTACTTC.

This clonotype has ten or more counts. This chain uses TRBV20-1 with TRBJ1-6, with D perhaps matching TRBD1 (5 bases). Per germline, CDR1 DFQATT and CDR2 SNEGSKA (reference sequence). The CDR3 spans 15 residues. Trimming cost V 6 bases and J 7 bases, with 19 bases left between them. The CDR3 sequence: CSAGEGPLENSPLHF. In nucleotides, the CDR3 is TGCAGTGCCGGAGAGGGGCCCCTTGAGAATTCACCCCTCCACTTT.